This T cell receptor (beta chain) was identified during a study of T cell responses to AZD1222 COVID-19 vaccine. Whole-study findings and limits: Females outnumbered males among donors, who were mostly white British; clonal diversity was possibly underestimated. Only six individuals given AZD1222 were seropositive at baseline.

Assay used: immunoSEQ multiplex PCR; TCRdb lists only in-frame clones, some missing. The sample yields roughly 150,000 clones, 85% to 90% seen once. Germline CDR1 ENHRY, CDR2 SYGVKD. Trimming pared 10 bases from V and 0 bases from J, leaving 9 bases between. This CDR3 has 12 amino acids. As regards this clone: The target antigen is unknown.

This TCR was sampled from an adult who received the AZD1222 COVID-19 vaccine. V gene TRBV10-3 combines with J gene TRBJ1-2; a possible D gene is TRBD1 (5 bases). Sequencing used peripheral blood, obtained 28 days after the second AZD1222 dose. In DNA form, the CDR3 reads TGTGCCACCTGGGACCCTAACTATGGCTACACCTTC. Protein: CATWDPNYGYTF.